This T cell receptor (beta chain) was observed in a study of T cells in Graves' hyperthyroidism and ophthalmopathy. There were TCR beta CDR3 regions amplified from RNA transcripts. Researchers ran a first-round RT-PCR on the TCR CDR3 using the HTBI primer set. Each CDR3 protein is one row after TCRdb ran MiXCR on the multiplex PCR reads. The top ten clones hold 7.7% of a sample with hundreds of thousands of distinct CDR3 sequences, 15% to 17% of them seen once. This clonotype was seen at least ten times. V was clipped by 4 bases and J by 3 bases; unmatched bases: 4. CDR1 is GTSNPN and CDR2 is SVGIG in the germline V gene (reference sequence). This CDR3 has 13 amino acids.

This TCR derives from a woman aged 18-35 years with Graves' hyperthyroidism. The chain carries TRBV30 and TRBJ2-7, with TRBD2 identical over 9 bases. Source material: blood. The CDR3 nucleotides are TGTGCCTGGAATGCGGGGGGGAACTACGAGCAGTACTTC. It encodes CAWNAGGNYEQYF.